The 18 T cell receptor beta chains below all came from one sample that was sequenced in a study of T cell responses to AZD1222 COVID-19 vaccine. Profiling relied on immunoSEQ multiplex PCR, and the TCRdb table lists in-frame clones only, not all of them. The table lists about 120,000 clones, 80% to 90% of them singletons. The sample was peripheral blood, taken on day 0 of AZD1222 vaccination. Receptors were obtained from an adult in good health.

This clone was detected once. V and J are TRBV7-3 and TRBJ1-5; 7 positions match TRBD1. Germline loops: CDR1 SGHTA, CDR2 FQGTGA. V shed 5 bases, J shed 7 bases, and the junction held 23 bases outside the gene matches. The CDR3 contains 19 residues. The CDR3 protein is CASSPPWTGRENPEQPQHF. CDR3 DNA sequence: TGTGCCAGCAGCCCCCCCTGGACAGGCCGGGAAAACCCAGAACAGCCCCAGCATTTT.

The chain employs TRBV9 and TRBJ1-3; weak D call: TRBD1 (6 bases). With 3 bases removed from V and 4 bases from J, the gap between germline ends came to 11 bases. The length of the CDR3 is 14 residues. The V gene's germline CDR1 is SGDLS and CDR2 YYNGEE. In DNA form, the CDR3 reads TGTGCCAGCAGCGGGACAGCCGCCGGAAACACCATATATTTT. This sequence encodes CASSGTAAGNTIYF.

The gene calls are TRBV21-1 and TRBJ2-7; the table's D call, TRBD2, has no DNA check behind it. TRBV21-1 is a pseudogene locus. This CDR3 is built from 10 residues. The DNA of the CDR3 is TGTGCCAGCAGCCGTCTAGAGCAGTACTTC. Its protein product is CASSRLEQYF.

CDR3 in amino acids: CASRGQGFGYTF. The DNA for the CDR3 is TGTGCCAGCAGGGGACAGGGATTTGGCTACACCTTC. This chain joins TRBV6-5 and TRBJ1-2; 9 positions match TRBD1. The CDR3 is 12 amino acids. CDR1 and CDR2 from the germline V gene are MNHEY and SVGAGI. With 6 bases clipped from V and 7 bases from J, the junction kept 3 bases outside the gene matches.

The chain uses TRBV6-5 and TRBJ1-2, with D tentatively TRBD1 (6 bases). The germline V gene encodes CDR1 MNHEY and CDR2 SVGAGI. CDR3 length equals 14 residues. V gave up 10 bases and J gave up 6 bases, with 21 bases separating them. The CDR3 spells CATNRGGLGNGYTF. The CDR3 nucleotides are TGTGCCACCAACCGGGGGGGCCTCGGTAATGGCTACACCTTC.

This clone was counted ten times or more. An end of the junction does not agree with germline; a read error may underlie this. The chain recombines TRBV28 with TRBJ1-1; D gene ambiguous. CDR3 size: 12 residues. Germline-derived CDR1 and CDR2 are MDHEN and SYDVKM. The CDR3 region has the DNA TGTGCCAGCAGTTTCTCCTCGGGGAGCAAACTCTTT. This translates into CASSFSSGSKLF.

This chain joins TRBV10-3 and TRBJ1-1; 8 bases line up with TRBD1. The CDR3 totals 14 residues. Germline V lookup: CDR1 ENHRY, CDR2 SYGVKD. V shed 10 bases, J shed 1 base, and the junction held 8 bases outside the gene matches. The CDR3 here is CASNYDRGNTEAFF. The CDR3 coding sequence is TGTGCCAGCAATTACGACAGGGGGAACACTGAAGCTTTCTTT.

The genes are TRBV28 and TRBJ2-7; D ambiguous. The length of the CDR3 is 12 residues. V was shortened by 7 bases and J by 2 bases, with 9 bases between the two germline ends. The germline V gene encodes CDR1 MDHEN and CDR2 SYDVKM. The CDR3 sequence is CASKGNPYEQYF. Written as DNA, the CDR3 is TGTGCCAGCAAAGGTAATCCCTACGAGCAGTACTTC.

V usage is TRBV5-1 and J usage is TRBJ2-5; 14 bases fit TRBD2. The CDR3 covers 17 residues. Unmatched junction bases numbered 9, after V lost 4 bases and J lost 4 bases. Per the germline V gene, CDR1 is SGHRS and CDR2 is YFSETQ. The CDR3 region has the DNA TGCGCCAGCAGCCTCGGACTAGCGGGGGGCCTAGGAGAGACCCAGTACTTC. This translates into CASSLGLAGGLGETQYF.

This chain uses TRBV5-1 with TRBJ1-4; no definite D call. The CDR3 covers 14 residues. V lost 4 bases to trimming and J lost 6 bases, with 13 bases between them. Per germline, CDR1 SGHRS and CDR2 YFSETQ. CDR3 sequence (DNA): TGCGCCAGCAGCCCGACGGGAGAGTATGAAAAACTGTTTTTT. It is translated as CASSPTGEYEKLFF.

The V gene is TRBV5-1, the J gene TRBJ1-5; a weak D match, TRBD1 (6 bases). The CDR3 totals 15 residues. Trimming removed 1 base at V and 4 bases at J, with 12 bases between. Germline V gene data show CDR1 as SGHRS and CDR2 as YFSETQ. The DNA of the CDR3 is TGCGCCAGCAGCTTGTCAACAGGGACTAATCAGCCCCAGCATTTT. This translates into CASSLSTGTNQPQHF.

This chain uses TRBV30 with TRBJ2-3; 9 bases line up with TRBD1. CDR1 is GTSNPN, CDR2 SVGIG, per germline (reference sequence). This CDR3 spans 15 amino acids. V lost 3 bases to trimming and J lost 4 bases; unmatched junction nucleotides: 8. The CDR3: CAWRRGQGLADTQYF. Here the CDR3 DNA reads TGTGCCTGGAGGAGGGGACAGGGCTTGGCAGATACGCAGTATTTT.

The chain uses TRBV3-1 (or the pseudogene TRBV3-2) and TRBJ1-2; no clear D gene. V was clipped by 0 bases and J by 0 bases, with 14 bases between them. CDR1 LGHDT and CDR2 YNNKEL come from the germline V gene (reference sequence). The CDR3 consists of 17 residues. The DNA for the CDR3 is TGTGCCAGCAGCCAAGATAGGAGGCAACCAGCTAACTATGGCTACACCTTC. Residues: CASSQDRRQPANYGYTF.

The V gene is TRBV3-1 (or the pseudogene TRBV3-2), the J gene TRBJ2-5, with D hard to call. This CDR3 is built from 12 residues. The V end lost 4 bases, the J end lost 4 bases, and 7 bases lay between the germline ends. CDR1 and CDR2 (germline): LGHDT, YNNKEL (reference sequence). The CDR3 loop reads CASSRLGETQYF. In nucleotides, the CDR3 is TGTGCCAGCAGCCGCCTCGGAGAGACCCAGTACTTC.

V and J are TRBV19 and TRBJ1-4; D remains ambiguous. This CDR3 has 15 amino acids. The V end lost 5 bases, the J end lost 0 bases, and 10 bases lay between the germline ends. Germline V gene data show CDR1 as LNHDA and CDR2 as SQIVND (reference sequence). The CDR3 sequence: CASSAITPTNEKLFF. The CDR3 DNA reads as TGTGCCAGTAGTGCCATCACACCAACTAATGAAAAACTGTTTTTT.

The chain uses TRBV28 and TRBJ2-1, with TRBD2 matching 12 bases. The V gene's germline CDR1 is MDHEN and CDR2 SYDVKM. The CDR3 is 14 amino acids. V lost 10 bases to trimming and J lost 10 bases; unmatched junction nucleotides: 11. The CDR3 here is CATETSGGRREQFF. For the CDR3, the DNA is TGTGCCACCGAAACTAGCGGGGGGAGAAGAGAGCAGTTCTTC.

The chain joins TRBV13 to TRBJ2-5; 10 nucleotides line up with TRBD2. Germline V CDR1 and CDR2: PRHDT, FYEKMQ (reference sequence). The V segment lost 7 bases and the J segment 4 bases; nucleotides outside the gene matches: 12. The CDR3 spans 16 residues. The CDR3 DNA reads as TGTGCCAGCACCAACCAGGGGGCTAGCGGGGGAGAGACCCAGTACTTC. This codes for CASTNQGASGGETQYF.

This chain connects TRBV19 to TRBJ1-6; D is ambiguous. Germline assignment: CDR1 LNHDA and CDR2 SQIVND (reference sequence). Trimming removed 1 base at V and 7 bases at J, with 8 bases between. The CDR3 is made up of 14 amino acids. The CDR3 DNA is TGTGCCAGTAGTATAGTTGGCAGCAATTCACCCCTCCACTTT. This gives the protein CASSIVGSNSPLHF.